The 30 T cell receptor beta chains reported below all come from one sample, sequenced in a study of glioma-infiltrating T cells after dendritic cell vaccination. The method was immunoSEQ multiplex PCR; TCRdb's version includes in-frame clones alone and lacks a portion of them. Of tens of thousands of clones detected, 85% to 95% appear once; the ten largest clones hold under 2.5%. Here the sequenced sample was blood, taken before dendritic cell vaccination. The receptors come from a human donor with glioblastoma.

The CDR3 region is CASSNIRNRGYTF. In DNA form, the CDR3 reads TGTGCCAGCAGTAACATCAGGAATCGTGGCTACACCTTC. V usage is TRBV6-1 and J usage is TRBJ1-2; unclear D gene. Trimming cost V 5 bases and J 7 bases, with 14 bases left between them. CDR1 and CDR2 (germline): MNHNS, SASEGT. This CDR3 comprises 13 residues.

The DNA for the CDR3 is TGTGCCAGCAGCTCGGGGGTTACCCTTCGAAAACTGTTTTTT. Translated, it gives CASSSGVTLRKLFF. This sequence joins TRBV7-2 and TRBJ1-4; a possible D gene is TRBD1 (5 bases). The germline CDR1 and CDR2 sequences are SGHTA and FQGNSA. The CDR3 loop spans 14 amino acids. V lost 4 bases and J 10 bases, leaving 16 bases between the germline ends.

The chain couples TRBV5-4 to TRBJ2-5; D perhaps matches TRBD2 (6 bases). The last part of the DNA fits TRBJ2-7 better; the J call may be wrong. The CDR3 totals 15 residues. Germline V gives CDR1 SGHNT, CDR2 YYREEE (reference sequence). CDR3 nucleotide sequence: TGTGCCAGCAGCTTGGCGTCGGGAGCGAGCTACGAGCAGTACTTC. Protein product: CASSLASGASYEQYF.

The count of this clone is one. The V and J genes are TRBV4-1 and TRBJ1-6; 7 bases match TRBD1. The ends lost 2 bases at V and 4 bases at J; junction bases unmatched: 8. CDR3 length equals 17 residues. Germline V gene data show CDR1 as MGHRA and CDR2 as YSYEKL. The CDR3 spells CASSQPTGNRYNSPLHF. CDR3 nucleotides: TGCGCCAGCAGCCAACCGACAGGGAATCGGTATAATTCACCCCTCCACTTT.

The chain couples TRBV7-2 to TRBJ2-6, with 9 bases that match TRBD2. Trimming at V came to 5 bases and at J to 0 bases, leaving 5 bases not matched to a gene. The CDR3 length is 17 residues. Germline V CDR1 and CDR2: SGHTA, FQGNSA. CDR3 nucleotide sequence: TGTGCCAGCAGCCCCCGACTAGCGGCCTCTGGGGCCAACGTCCTGACTTTC. Its translation is CASSPRLAASGANVLTF.

J is TRBJ2-2 and V is TRBV18; the match to TRBD1 covers 7 bases. CDR3 length: 16 residues. CDR1 is KGHSH and CDR2 is LQKENI in the germline V gene. V shed 3 bases, J shed 5 bases, and the junction held 9 bases outside the gene matches. CDR3 sequence: CASSPQTGAGTGELFF. The CDR3 DNA sequence: TGTGCCAGCTCACCGCAAACAGGGGCTGGAACCGGGGAGCTGTTTTTT.

The chain has TRBV5-6 and TRBJ2-6; D is undetermined. Germline lookup yields CDR1 SGHDT and CDR2 YYEEEE. CDR3 length: 17 amino acids. V gave up 0 bases and J gave up 2 bases, with 12 bases separating them. The CDR3 spells CASSLGATPPGANVLTF. DNA for the CDR3: TGTGCCAGCAGCTTGGGGGCCACTCCCCCTGGGGCCAACGTCCTGACTTTC.

The gene calls are TRBV6-5 and TRBJ1-5; 7 nucleotides align to TRBD1. CDR1 and CDR2 from the germline V gene are MNHEY and SVGAGI. The CDR3 extends over 14 amino acids. V shed 10 bases, J shed 4 bases, and the junction held 10 bases outside the gene matches. CDR3 DNA: TGTGCCACCCACGGGACAGCCGGGAATCAGCCCCAGCATTTT. Residues: CATHGTAGNQPQHF.

V and J are TRBV5-4 and TRBJ2-7; D possibly corresponds to TRBD1 (6 bases). Germline loops: CDR1 SGHNT, CDR2 YYREEE (reference sequence). This CDR3 is built from 17 residues. V was cut by 3 bases and J by 0 bases, with 19 bases left in between. Here the CDR3 DNA reads TGTGCCAGCAGCTCGCCCCAACAGGGTTCGGGCTCCTACGAGCAGTACTTC. Its translation is CASSSPQQGSGSYEQYF.

Of note for this clone: One end of the junction does not line up with germline, which may come from a read error. Distinct nucleotide sequences in the sample also encode this CDR3. V and J are TRBV14 and TRBJ1-6, with 8 bases that match TRBD1. The CDR3 totals 15 residues. Germline lookup yields CDR1 SGHDN and CDR2 FVKESK. CDR3 nucleotides: TGTGCCAGCAGCCCCCGGGACAGGCTGAATTCCCCCCTCCACTTT. It encodes CASSPRDRLNSPLHF.

The rearrangement links TRBV5-8 to TRBJ1-2; D perhaps matches TRBD1 (6 bases). V lost 7 bases to trimming and J lost 4 bases, with 8 bases between them. The CDR3 is 11 amino acids. Germline lookup yields CDR1 SGHTS and CDR2 YDEGEE. The CDR3 protein is CASGQPYGYTF. Here the CDR3 DNA reads TGTGCCAGCGGACAGCCCTATGGCTACACCTTC.

This sequence joins TRBV30 and TRBJ2-1; 8 positions match TRBD2. Germline loops: CDR1 GTSNPN, CDR2 SVGIG (reference sequence). The CDR3 runs to 16 residues. Trimming took 2 bases from V and 5 from J; bases not matched to a gene: 11. CDR3 protein: CAWSSPLRGGNNEQFF. CDR3 nucleotide sequence: TGTGCCTGGAGTTCCCCTTTACGGGGGGGCAACAATGAGCAGTTCTTC.

This clone was seen just once. The chain carries TRBV7-8 and TRBJ1-4; D is ambiguous. In germline, CDR1 is SGHVS, CDR2 FQNEAQ. V lost 1 base to trimming and J lost 5 bases, with 11 bases between them. CDR3 length equals 15 residues. For the CDR3, the DNA is TGTGCCAGCAGCTTAGTCCCGGGTCCCAATGAAAAACTGTTTTTT. It is translated as CASSLVPGPNEKLFF. The full variable domain, rest sourced from reference TRBV7-8 and TRBJ1-4, is GAGVSQSPRYKVAKRGQDVALRCDPISGHVSLFWYQQALGQGPEFLTYFQNEAQLDKSGLPSDRFFAERPEGSVSTLKIQRTQQEDSAVYLCASSLVPGPNEKLFFGSGTQLSVL.

V is TRBV19 and J is TRBJ1-1, with 7 positions matching TRBD1. V shed 1 base, J shed 1 base, and the junction held 9 bases outside the gene matches. The CDR3 length is 17 residues. Germline V gene data show CDR1 as LNHDA and CDR2 as SQIVND (reference sequence). CDR3 sequence: CASSIVLRRQGNTEAFF. The CDR3 DNA is TGTGCCAGTAGTATAGTGTTAAGGAGACAGGGGAACACTGAAGCTTTCTTT.

V gene TRBV10-2 combines with J gene TRBJ2-5; D call uncertain. CDR1 WSHSY and CDR2 SAAADI come from the germline V gene. The CDR3 totals 14 residues. V was cut by 5 bases and J by 3 bases, with 13 bases left in between. The CDR3 coding sequence is TGCGCCAGCAGTCCAAAATACACCGAAGAGACCCAGTACTTC. Amino acid sequence: CASSPKYTEETQYF.

The rearrangement joins TRBV5-1 to TRBJ2-5; no clear D gene. V gave up 0 bases and J gave up 2 bases, with 8 bases separating them. CDR1 SGHRS and CDR2 YFSETQ come from the germline V gene. The CDR3 consists of 14 residues. For the CDR3, the DNA is TGCGCCAGCAGCTTGGGTCAGGCACAAGAGACCCAGTACTTC. It codes for CASSLGQAQETQYF.

V gene TRBV29-1 combines with J gene TRBJ1-1, with D hard to call. Germline-derived CDR1 and CDR2 are SQVTM and ANQGSEA. CDR3 length: 12 amino acids. V was clipped by 6 bases and J by 1 base, with 9 bases between them. The CDR3 reads CSVKTANTEAFF. The CDR3 region has the DNA TGCAGCGTAAAAACAGCGAACACTGAAGCTTTCTTT.

This chain connects TRBV15 to TRBJ2-3; 7 nucleotides line up with TRBD2. The germline gives CDR1 LNHNV, CDR2 YYDKDF (reference sequence). This CDR3 contains 14 residues. After removal of 6 bases from V and 5 bases from J, the junction contained 8 bases not matched to a gene. CDR3 nucleotides: TGTGCCACCAGATTGGAGCGGGGAAGAGATACGCAGTATTTT. Translated, it gives CATRLERGRDTQYF.

The chain couples TRBV7-2 to TRBJ1-2; D is unresolved. Looked up from germline, CDR1 is SGHTA and CDR2 is FQGNSA. V dropped 3 bases and J dropped 8 bases, with 7 bases sitting between them. The CDR3 is 11 amino acids. CDR3 region: CASSFYEGYTF. The CDR3 DNA reads as TGTGCCAGCAGCTTTTACGAGGGCTACACCTTC.

DNA of the CDR3: TGTGCCAGCAGCTTAGGTCAGGGCTTGAACACTGAAGCTTTCTTT. It yields the protein CASSLGQGLNTEAFF. The chain joins TRBV7-9 to TRBJ1-1, with a tentative D call TRBD1 (5 bases). Germline V gives CDR1 SEHNR, CDR2 FQNEAQ (reference sequence). The CDR3 spans 15 residues. V gave up 1 base and J gave up 0 bases, with 9 bases separating them. Drawing the rest from reference TRBV7-9 and TRBJ1-1, the complete variable domain is DTGVSQNPRHKITKRGQNVTFRCDPISEHNRLYWYRQTLGQGPEFLTYFQNEAQLEKSRLLSDRFSAERPKGSFSTLEIQRTEQGDSAMYLCASSLGQGLNTEAFFGQGTRLTVV.

V gene TRBV4-1 combines with J gene TRBJ1-2, with D possibly matching TRBD1 (5 bases). Germline values: CDR1 MGHRA, CDR2 YSYEKL. Trimming removed 0 bases at V and 4 bases at J, with 12 bases between. This CDR3 region has 15 residues. As DNA, the CDR3 is TGCGCCAGCAGCCAAGATTTACAGGAACTCTATGGCTACACCTTC. This codes for CASSQDLQELYGYTF.

The V call is TRBV5-1, the J call TRBJ2-1; 7 bases are shared with TRBD2. The V gene's germline CDR1 is SGHRS and CDR2 YFSETQ. V dropped 5 bases and J dropped 4; count of bases not matched to a gene: 3. This CDR3 is 13 amino acids long. CDR3 DNA sequence: TGCGCCAGCAGGGTGGGGGGGTACAATGAGCAGTTCTTC. It codes for CASRVGGYNEQFF.

The chain has TRBV30 and TRBJ2-4; TRBD2 might be the D (6 bases). Trimming took 4 bases from V and 6 from J, leaving 16 bases between them. The CDR3 runs to 14 residues. CDR1 is GTSNPN, CDR2 SVGIG, per germline (reference sequence). CDR3: CAWNLRGLGNIQYF. CDR3 sequence (DNA): TGTGCCTGGAATCTCCGGGGGTTAGGAAACATTCAGTACTTC.

The rearrangement joins TRBV6-5 to TRBJ2-5; TRBD1 matches 12 bases. The DNA end is more similar to TRBJ2-7, so the J call may be wrong. This CDR3 region has 15 residues. Germline CDR1 MNHEY, CDR2 SVGAGI. In DNA form, the CDR3 reads TGTGCCAGCAGAACCGGGACAGGGGGCCCCAACGAGCAGTACTTC. Protein product: CASRTGTGGPNEQYF.

The sample holds one count of this clone. The chain uses TRBV2 and TRBJ2-1; no reliable D call. Germline V gene sequence: CDR1 SNHLY, CDR2 FYNNEI. V was cut by 5 bases and J by 8 bases, with 7 bases left in between. The CDR3 is made up of 11 amino acids. The CDR3 region has the DNA TGTGCCAGCAGTACCTCGGATGAGCAGTTCTTC. It yields the protein CASSTSDEQFF.

This clone was recorded only once. V gene TRBV19 combines with J gene TRBJ2-5, with 7 bases lining up with TRBD1. Germline V gene lookup returns CDR1 LNHDA and CDR2 SQIVND (reference sequence). With 1 base clipped from V and 0 bases from J, the junction kept 2 bases outside the gene matches. The CDR3 is 15 amino acids. This CDR3 reads CASSIGGTDQETQYF. The CDR3 region has the DNA TGTGCCAGTAGTATAGGGGGGACAGACCAAGAGACCCAGTACTTC.

The chain uses TRBV7-8 and TRBJ2-7, with a weak D call TRBD2 (5 bases). The ends were cut back, 4 bases at V and 0 bases at J, with 13 bases in the middle. Germline loops: CDR1 SGHVS, CDR2 FQNEAQ. The CDR3 spans 15 residues. CDR3 coding DNA: TGTGCCAGCAGCTCCAGGAGGTTCAGCTCCTACGAGCAGTACTTC. It specifies CASSSRRFSSYEQYF.

The chain recombines TRBV5-1 with TRBJ2-5; D is perhaps TRBD1 (6 bases). Between the trimmed V and J ends, which lost 2 bases and 5 bases, there was a span of 10 bases. There are 13 residues in the CDR3. Germline-derived CDR1 and CDR2 are SGHRS and YFSETQ. Written as DNA, the CDR3 is TGCGCCAGCAGCTTAACAGGGTTTGAGACCCAGTACTTC. This encodes CASSLTGFETQYF.

The V gene is TRBV4-2, the J gene TRBJ1-5; 10 positions match TRBD1. The J segment lost 3 bases and the V segment lost 4 bases, leaving 6 bases of the junction unmatched. The CDR3 is 16 amino acids. Germline-derived CDR1 and CDR2 are LGHNA and YNFKEQ. The CDR3 DNA sequence: TGTGCCAGCAGCCGGGAGGGACAGGGGAACAATCAGCCCCAGCATTTT. Translation gives CASSREGQGNNQPQHF.

The count of this clone is one. The rearrangement uses TRBV18 and TRBJ1-2, with D possibly being TRBD1 (5 bases). This CDR3 contains 13 residues. V was clipped by 3 bases and J by 8 bases, with 13 bases between them. Germline V lookup: CDR1 KGHSH, CDR2 LQKENI. The CDR3 spells CASSPGGSYGYTF. The CDR3 DNA follows: TGTGCCAGCTCACCGGGGGGGTCGTACGGCTACACCTTC.